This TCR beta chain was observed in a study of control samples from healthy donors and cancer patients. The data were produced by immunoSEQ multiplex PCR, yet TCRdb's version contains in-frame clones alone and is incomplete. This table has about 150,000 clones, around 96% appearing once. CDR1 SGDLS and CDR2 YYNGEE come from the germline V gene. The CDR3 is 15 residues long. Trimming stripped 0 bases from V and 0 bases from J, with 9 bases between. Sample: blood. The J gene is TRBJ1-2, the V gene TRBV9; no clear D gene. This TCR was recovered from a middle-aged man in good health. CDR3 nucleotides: TGTGCCAGCAGCGTAGGACGGGAAGCTAACTATGGCTACACCTTC. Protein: CASSVGREANYGYTF.